What follows are 2 T cell receptor beta chains derived from one specimen sequenced in a study of technical replicates of blood from several donors. Sequencing was performed with immunoSEQ multiplex PCR; in TCRdb, only in-frame clones are kept and a portion is missing. The sample includes approximately 88,000 clones, about 97% of them seen just once. Sequenced: T cells isolated from PBMCs. The origin of the receptors is a human donor in good health.

The CDR3 DNA follows: TGTGCCAGCAGCCTTATCGGGACTAGCGCCTACGAGCAGTACTTC. This gives the protein CASSLIGTSAYEQYF. The V and J genes are TRBV7-6 and TRBJ2-7; 10 bases fit TRBD2. The CDR3 has 15 residues. J gave up 2 bases and V 5 bases, and 6 bases lay outside the gene matches. CDR1 is SGHVS and CDR2 is FNYEAQ in the germline V gene.

The V gene is TRBV30, the J gene TRBJ1-4, with TRBD1 as a possible D gene (6 bases). CDR1 and CDR2 (germline): GTSNPN, SVGIG (reference sequence). This CDR3 region has 14 residues. V lost 0 bases and J 3 bases, leaving 8 bases between the germline ends. In DNA, the CDR3 is TGTGCCTGGAGTGTAGGGGGGGCTAATGAAAAACTGTTTTTT. It translates to CAWSVGGANEKLFF.